The entry below gives a single T cell receptor beta chain sequence along with its context. What it binds is not known. The source of the sample is a study of beta chain features in type 1 diabetes. Study context: Patient and healthy donor groups were alike in age, gender and cell yields. Cells sorted and examined across all samples totaled approximately 100,000,000. Whole-study findings and limits: Shortening that was moderate but significant affected the TCRB CDR3s of Type 1 diabetes patients in all four CD4+ subsets.

Sequenced material consisted of expressed TCRB transcripts (all of the isolated RNA was reverse transcribed). Clones were read by immunoSEQ multiplex PCR, and TCRdb kept only the in-frame ones, dropping some. Here the sample spans some 150,000 clones, roughly 50% being singletons. This CDR3 has 15 amino acids. V was clipped by 1 base and J by 2 bases; unmatched bases: 5. Germline CDR1 SGHTA, CDR2 FQGNSA. Sequenced sample: Tregs from blood. The chain joins TRBV7-2 to TRBJ2-7, with 7 bases that match TRBD1. This receptor was obtained from a man younger than 30 in good health. The chain's CDR3 is CASSLVSDRAYEQYF. CDR3 nucleotide sequence: TGTGCCAGCAGCTTAGTAAGTGACAGGGCCTACGAGCAGTACTTC.